This entry describes one TCR beta chain. The sample is drawn from a study of shared clonotypes between healthy human individuals. The CDR3 has 15 amino acids. V lost 5 bases, J lost 5 bases, and 4 bases stayed unmatched. Germline-derived CDR1 and CDR2 are SGHTA and FQGNSA. Recent acute infections and vaccinations were absent in the healthy HIV-negative adult donors. There were only Caucasian adults among the donors, and all lived in Nashville, Tennessee. Assay used: immunoSEQ multiplex PCR; TCRdb lists only in-frame clones, some missing. The profile shows about 2.4 million clones, more than 90% of them singletons.

Material: naive CD4+ T cells sorted from blood. Subset noted: CD45RA+ positively selected. The gene calls are TRBV7-2 and TRBJ2-3; 13 positions agree with TRBD2. The TCR originated in a man between 18 and 35 years old in good health. The CDR3 protein is CASSIGLAGVDTQYF. Here the CDR3 DNA reads TGTGCCAGCAGCATAGGACTAGCGGGAGTAGATACGCAGTATTTT.